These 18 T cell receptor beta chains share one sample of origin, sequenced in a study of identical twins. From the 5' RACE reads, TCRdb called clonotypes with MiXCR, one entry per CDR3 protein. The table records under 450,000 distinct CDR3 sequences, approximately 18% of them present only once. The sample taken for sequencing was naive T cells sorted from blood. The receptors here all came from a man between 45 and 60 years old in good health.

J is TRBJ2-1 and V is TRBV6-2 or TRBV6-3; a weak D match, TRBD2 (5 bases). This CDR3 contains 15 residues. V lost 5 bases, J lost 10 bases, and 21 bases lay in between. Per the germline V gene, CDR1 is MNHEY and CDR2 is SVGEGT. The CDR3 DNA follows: TGTGCCAGCAGTCGGGCCCCGTCGGGGTTTCAGGAGCAGTTCTTC. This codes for CASSRAPSGFQEQFF.

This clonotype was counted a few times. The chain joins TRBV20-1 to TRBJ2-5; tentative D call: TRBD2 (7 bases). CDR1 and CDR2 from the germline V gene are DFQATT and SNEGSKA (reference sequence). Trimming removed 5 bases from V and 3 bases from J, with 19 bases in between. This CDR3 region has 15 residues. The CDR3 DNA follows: TGCAGTGCTGGCCTTGGGGGGGCGGGTAAAGAGACCCAGTACTTC. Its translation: CSAGLGGAGKETQYF.

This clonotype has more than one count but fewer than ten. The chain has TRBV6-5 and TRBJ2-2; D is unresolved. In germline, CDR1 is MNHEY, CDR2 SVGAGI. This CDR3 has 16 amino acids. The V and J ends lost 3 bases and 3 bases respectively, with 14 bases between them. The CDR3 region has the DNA TGTGCCAGCAGTTATTTAAGGGAACCTGACACCGGGGAGCTGTTTTTT. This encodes CASSYLREPDTGELFF.

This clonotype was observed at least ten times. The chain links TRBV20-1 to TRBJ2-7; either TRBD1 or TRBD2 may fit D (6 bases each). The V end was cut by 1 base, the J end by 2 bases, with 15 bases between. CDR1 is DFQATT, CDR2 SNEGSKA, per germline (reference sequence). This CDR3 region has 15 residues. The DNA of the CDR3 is TGCAGTGCTAGAGCGGGGGCAGGGGACCCCTACGAGCAGTACTTC. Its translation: CSARAGAGDPYEQYF.

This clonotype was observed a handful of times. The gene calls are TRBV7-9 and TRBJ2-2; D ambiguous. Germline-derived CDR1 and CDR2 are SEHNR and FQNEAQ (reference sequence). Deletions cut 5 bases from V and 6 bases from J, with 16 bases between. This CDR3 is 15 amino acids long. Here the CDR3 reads CASSPAPKESGELFF. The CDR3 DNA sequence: TGTGCCAGCAGCCCAGCCCCTAAGGAGTCCGGGGAGCTGTTTTTT. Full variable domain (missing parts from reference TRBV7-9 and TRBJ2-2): DTGVSQNPRHKITKRGQNVTFRCDPISEHNRLYWYRQTLGQGPEFLTYFQNEAQLEKSRLLSDRFSAERPKGSFSTLEIQRTEQGDSAMYLCASSPAPKESGELFFGEGSRLTVL.

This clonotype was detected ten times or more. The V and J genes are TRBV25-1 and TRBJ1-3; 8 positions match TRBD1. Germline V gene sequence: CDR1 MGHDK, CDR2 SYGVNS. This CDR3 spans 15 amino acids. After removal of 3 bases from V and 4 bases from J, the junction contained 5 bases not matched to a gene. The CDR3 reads CASSDRDRRGNTIYF. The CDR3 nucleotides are TGTGCCAGCAGTGACCGGGACAGGCGAGGAAACACCATATATTTT.

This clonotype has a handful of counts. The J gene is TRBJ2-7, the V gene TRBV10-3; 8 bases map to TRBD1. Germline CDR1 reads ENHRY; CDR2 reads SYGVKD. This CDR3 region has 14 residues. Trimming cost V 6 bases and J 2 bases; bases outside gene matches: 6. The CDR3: CAIRGDRGPYEQYF. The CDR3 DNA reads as TGTGCCATCAGAGGCGACAGGGGCCCCTACGAGCAGTACTTC.

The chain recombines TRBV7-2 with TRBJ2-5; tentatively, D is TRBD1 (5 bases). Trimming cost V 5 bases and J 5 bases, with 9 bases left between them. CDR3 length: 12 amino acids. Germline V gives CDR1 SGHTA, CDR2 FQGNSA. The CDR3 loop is CASSGAGETQYF. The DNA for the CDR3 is TGTGCCAGCAGCGGTGCAGGGGAGACCCAGTACTTC.

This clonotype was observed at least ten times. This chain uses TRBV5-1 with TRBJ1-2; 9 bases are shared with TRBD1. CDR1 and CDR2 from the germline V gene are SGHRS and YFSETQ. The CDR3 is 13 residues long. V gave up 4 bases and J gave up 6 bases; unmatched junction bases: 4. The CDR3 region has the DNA TGCGCCAGCAGCAAGGACAGGGGTGATGGCTACACCTTC. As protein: CASSKDRGDGYTF.

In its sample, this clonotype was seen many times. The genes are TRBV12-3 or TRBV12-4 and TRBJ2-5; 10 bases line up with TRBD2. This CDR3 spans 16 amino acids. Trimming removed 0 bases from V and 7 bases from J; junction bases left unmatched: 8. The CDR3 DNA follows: TGTGCCAGCAGTTTAGCGCGGAGACTAGCGGGTTGGACCCAGTACTTC. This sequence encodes CASSLARRLAGWTQYF.

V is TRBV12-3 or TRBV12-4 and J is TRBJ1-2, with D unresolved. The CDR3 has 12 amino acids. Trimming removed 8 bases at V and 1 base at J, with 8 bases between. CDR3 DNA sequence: TGTGCCAGCCGAAGGATTAACTATGGCTACACCTTC. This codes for CASRRINYGYTF.

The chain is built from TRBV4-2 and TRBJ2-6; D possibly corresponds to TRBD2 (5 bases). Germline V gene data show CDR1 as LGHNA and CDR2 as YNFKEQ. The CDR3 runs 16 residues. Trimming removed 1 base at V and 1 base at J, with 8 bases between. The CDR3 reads CASSQASGSGANVLTF. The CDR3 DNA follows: TGTGCCAGCAGCCAAGCTTCGGGGTCTGGGGCCAACGTCCTGACTTTC.

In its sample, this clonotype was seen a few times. The CDR3 coding sequence is TGTGCCAGCAGCTTATTTGGCGGGAGTGTATACGAGCAGTACTTC. It codes for CASSLFGGSVYEQYF. V and J are TRBV7-9 and TRBJ2-7, with 7 positions matching TRBD2. The CDR3 spans 15 residues. The ends lost 2 bases at V and 4 bases at J; junction bases unmatched: 8. In germline, CDR1 is SEHNR, CDR2 FQNEAQ (reference sequence).

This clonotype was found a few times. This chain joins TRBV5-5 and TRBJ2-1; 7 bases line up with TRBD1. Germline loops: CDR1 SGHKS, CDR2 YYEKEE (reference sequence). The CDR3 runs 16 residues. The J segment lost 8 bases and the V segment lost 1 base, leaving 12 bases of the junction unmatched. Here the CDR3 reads CASSLTLRDSAHEQFF. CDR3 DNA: TGTGCCAGCAGCTTGACTCTCCGGGACAGTGCCCATGAGCAGTTCTTC.

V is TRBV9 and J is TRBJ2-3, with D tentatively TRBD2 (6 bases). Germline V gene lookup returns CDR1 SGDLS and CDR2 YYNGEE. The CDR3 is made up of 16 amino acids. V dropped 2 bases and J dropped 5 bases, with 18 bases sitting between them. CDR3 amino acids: CASSVEPGLLKDTQYF. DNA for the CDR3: TGTGCCAGCAGCGTGGAACCGGGACTCCTAAAAGATACGCAGTATTTT.

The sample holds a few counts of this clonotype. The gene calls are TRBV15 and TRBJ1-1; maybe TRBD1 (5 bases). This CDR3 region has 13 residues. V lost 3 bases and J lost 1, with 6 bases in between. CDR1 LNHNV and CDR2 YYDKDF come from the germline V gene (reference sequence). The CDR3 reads CATSSGGNTEAFF. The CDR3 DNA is TGTGCCACCAGCAGTGGGGGGAACACTGAAGCTTTCTTT.

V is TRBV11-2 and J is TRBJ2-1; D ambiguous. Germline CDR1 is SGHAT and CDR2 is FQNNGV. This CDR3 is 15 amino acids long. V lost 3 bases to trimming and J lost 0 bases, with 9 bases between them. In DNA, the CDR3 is TGTGCCAGCAGCTTCGGCGAGAGCTCCTACAATGAGCAGTTCTTC. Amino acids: CASSFGESSYNEQFF.

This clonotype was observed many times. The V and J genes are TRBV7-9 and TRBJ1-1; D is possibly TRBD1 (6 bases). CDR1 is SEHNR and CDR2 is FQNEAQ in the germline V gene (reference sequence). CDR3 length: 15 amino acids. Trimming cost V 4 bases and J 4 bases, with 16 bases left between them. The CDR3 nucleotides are TGTGCCAGCAGCTCCCTTCGGGGGGCGAGCACTGAAGCTTTCTTT. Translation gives CASSSLRGASTEAFF.